The following is a T cell receptor beta chain sequence with its context. This table comes from immunoSEQ multiplex PCR, and its TCRdb copy is limited to in-frame clones, with some not included. The sample holds about 350,000 clones, less than 90% seen once. The treatment is: some 19 received Ad26.COV2.S at low or high dose, single or two shots; several received placebo; per-sample allocation not given. After the first vaccine or placebo injection, samples were drawn on day 63. This person who donated was an adult of 18-55 years in Boston. Its platform was an Ad26 vector, and its expressed antigen was Wuhan-strain SARS-CoV-2 spike. The CDR3 sequence is 14 residues long. The V end was cut by 6 bases, the J end by 3 bases, with 15 bases between. CDR1 is SEHNR, CDR2 FQNEAQ, per germline (reference sequence). These data are taken from a study of Ad26.COV2.S vaccination and SARS-CoV-2 variants. Study-level information: It was the COV1001 Ad26.COV2.S trial arm that included the donor. Donor got 5x10^10 or 1x10^11 viral particles of Ad26.COV2.S.

The rearrangement uses TRBV7-9 and TRBJ2-7; D might be TRBD2 (5 bases). The specimen was peripheral blood, collected in a trial of Ad26.COV2.S vaccine versus placebo. The TCR comes from a person aged 18-60 years who received the Ad26.COV2.S COVID-19 vaccine or a placebo. CDR3 coding DNA: TGTGCCAGCAGAATTCTCCGGAGGCTCTACGAGCAGTACTTC. Its translation: CASRILRRLYEQYF.